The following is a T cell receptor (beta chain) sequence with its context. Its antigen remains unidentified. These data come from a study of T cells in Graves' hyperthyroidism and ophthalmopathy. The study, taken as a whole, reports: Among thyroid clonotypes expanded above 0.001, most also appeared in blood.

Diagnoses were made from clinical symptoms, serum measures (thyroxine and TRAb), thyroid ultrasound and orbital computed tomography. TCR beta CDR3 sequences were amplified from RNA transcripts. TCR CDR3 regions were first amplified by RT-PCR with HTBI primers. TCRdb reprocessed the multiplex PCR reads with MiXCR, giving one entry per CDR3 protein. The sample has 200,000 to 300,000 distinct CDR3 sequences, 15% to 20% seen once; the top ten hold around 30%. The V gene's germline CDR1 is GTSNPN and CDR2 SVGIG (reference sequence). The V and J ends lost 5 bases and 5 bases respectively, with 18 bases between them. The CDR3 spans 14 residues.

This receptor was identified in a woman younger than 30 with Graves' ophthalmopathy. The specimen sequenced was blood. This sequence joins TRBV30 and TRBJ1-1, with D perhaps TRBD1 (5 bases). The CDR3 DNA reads TGTGCCTGGGGTGGGGGGGGAATGGGGACTGAAGCTTTCTTT. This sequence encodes CAWGGGGMGTEAFF.